This T cell receptor beta chain comes out of a study of cytomegalovirus exposure and HLA in healthy donors. Points from the study as a whole: CMV serostatus was the only recorded immune exposure for donors.

The V segment lost 4 bases and the J segment 7 bases; nucleotides outside the gene matches: 16. Per the germline V gene, CDR1 is SQVTM and CDR2 is ANQGSEA. This CDR3 is 16 amino acids long. On this clone: Its target is not known.

PCR primers comprised 60 Vbeta and 13 Jbeta primers. Here immunoSEQ multiplex PCR was the method, and the copy in TCRdb shows in-frame clones only, minus some. The sample holds about 140,000 clones, 76% seen once. The sequencing input was PBMCs. The sequence was collected from a man between 35 and 55 years old in good health and CMV-seronegative. V usage is TRBV29-1 and J usage is TRBJ1-5; 7 bases match TRBD1. CDR3 residues: CSVALGAGGVGQPQHF. The CDR3 bases are TGCAGCGTTGCCCTAGGGGCAGGGGGAGTTGGACAGCCCCAGCATTTT.